This T cell receptor (beta chain) emerged from a study of radiotherapy plus CTLA-4 blockade in lung cancer. Findings and limits, study-wide: Early blood T cell clone changes and increased post-radiation serum interferon-beta were reportedly the strongest response predictors.

The V gene's germline CDR1 is LGHNA and CDR2 YNFKEQ. This CDR3 spans 15 amino acids. V shed 1 base and J shed 9 bases, with 13 bases lying between them. TCRdb's table, derived via immunoSEQ multiplex PCR, lists solely in-frame clones and lacks some. The sample shows some 73,000 clones, roughly 70% of them seen only once. Chemo-refractory metastatic non-small-cell lung cancer patients received focal radiation with ipilimumab CTLA-4 blockade. In regard to this clone: Its antigen is undetermined.

This chain joins TRBV4-2 and TRBJ1-6; D not resolved. This sequence originates from a human donor with non-small cell lung cancer whose response to radiotherapy plus ipilimumab could not be evaluated. Source: peripheral blood, taken from a patient treated with radiotherapy plus ipilimumab. CDR3 amino acids: CASSQAGFLISPLHF. CDR3 sequence (DNA): TGTGCCAGCAGCCAAGCAGGTTTTTTGATTTCACCCCTCCACTTT.